The present TCR beta chain was sequenced within a study of T cells in Graves' hyperthyroidism and ophthalmopathy. This clonotype was counted a few times. Patients having uncontrolled infection, another autoimmune disease, pregnancy or lactation were not included. Authors of the study amplified TCR beta CDR3 regions from RNA transcripts. Carried out on the TCR CDR3, a first-round RT-PCR used the HTBI primer set. TCRdb analysed the multiplex PCR reads with MiXCR anew, one entry per CDR3 protein. The repertoire consists of a few hundred thousand distinct CDR3 sequences, with about 13% occurring once and the leading ten covering 20%. V lost 2 bases and J 6 bases, leaving 10 bases between the germline ends. From germline, CDR1 is DFQATT and CDR2 SNEGSKA (reference sequence). CDR3 length: 12 residues.

The specimen sequenced was blood. V and J are TRBV20-1 and TRBJ1-2; no firm D call. This clonotype was obtained from a man aged 25-40 years with Graves' hyperthyroidism that later progressed to Graves' ophthalmopathy. The CDR3 DNA reads TGCAGTGCTAGAAACGGAGGGAATGGCTACACCTTC. It encodes CSARNGGNGYTF.